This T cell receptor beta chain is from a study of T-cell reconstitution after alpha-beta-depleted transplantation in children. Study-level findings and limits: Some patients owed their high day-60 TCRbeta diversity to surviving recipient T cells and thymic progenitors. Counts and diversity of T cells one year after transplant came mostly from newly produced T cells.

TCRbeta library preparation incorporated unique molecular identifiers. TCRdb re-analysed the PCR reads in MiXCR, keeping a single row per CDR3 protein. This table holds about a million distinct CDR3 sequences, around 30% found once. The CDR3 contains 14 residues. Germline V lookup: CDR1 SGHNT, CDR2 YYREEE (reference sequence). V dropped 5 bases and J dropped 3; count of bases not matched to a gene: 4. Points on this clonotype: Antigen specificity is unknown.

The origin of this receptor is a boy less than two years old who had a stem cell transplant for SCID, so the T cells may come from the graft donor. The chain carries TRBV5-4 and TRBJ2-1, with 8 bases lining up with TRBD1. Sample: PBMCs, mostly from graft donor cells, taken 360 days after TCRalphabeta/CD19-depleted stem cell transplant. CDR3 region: CASRTGDGYNEQFF. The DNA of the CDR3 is TGTGCCAGCAGGACAGGGGATGGCTACAATGAGCAGTTCTTC.